These 27 T cell receptor beta chains share one sample of origin, sequenced in a study of human T cells and chemical hapten exposure. TCRdb processed the RACE reads anew with MiXCR; each CDR3 protein has one entry. This sample has 110,000 to 150,000 distinct CDR3 sequences, with about 10% found just once. Time point indicated: patch test 2, 6 weeks after DPC sensitization. Treatment: therapeutic diphenylcyclopropenone sensitization with weekly scalp DPC. The source was whole blood, collected in connection with sensitization to the hapten diphenylcyclopropenone (DPC). The receptors were gathered from a woman aged 45-65 years with alopecia areata. Some clones in this sample may be carry-over from other donors' samples.

This clonotype was seen ten or more times. One end of the junction does not line up with germline, which may come from a read error. This chain joins TRBV6-1 and TRBJ2-4; no firm D call. The germline gives CDR1 MNHNS, CDR2 SASEGT. The length of the CDR3 is 10 residues. CDR3 sequence: CASSDRSHNF. CDR3 sequence (DNA): TGTGCCAGCAGTGACCGGTCACACAACTTC.

This clonotype occurred many times. Just one base apart from a much larger clone, this may be a read error. The chain combines TRBV7-2 with TRBJ1-4; no definite D call. The V and J ends lost 5 bases and 9 bases respectively, with 13 bases between them. Germline V gives CDR1 SGHTA, CDR2 FQGNSA. This CDR3 has 13 amino acids. In nucleotides, the CDR3 is TGTGCCAGCAGCAGGAAAGGGCGGAAAAAACTGTTTTTT. It specifies CASSRKGRKKLFF. Full variable domain (rest looked up from reference TRBV7-2 and TRBJ1-4): GAGVSQSPSNKVTEKGKDVELRCDPISGHTALYWYRQSLGQGLEFLIYFQGNSAPDKSGLPSDRFSAERTGGSVSTLTIQRTQQEDSAVYLCASSRKGRKKLFFGSGTQLSVL.

This clonotype has more than one count but fewer than ten. The chain is built from TRBV20-1 and TRBJ2-1, with 9 nucleotides matching TRBD1. Germline lookup yields CDR1 DFQATT and CDR2 SNEGSKA (reference sequence). This CDR3 region has 15 residues. V gave up 1 base and J gave up 5 bases; unmatched junction bases: 6. The CDR3 DNA is TGCAGTGCTAGAGCCGGGACAGGGTTGCACAATGAGCAGTTCTTC. Residues: CSARAGTGLHNEQFF.

This clonotype has ten or more counts. This rearrangement joins TRBV4-2 to TRBJ1-3; no definite D call. Germline V gene lookup returns CDR1 LGHNA and CDR2 YNFKEQ. Trimming cost V 2 bases and J 7 bases, with 15 bases left between them. The CDR3 spans 15 residues. The CDR3 reads CASSQLIGRANTIYF. CDR3 bases: TGTGCCAGCAGCCAACTCATCGGACGGGCGAACACCATATATTTT.

Only a few counts were recorded for this clonotype. The V gene is TRBV6-1, the J gene TRBJ2-7; TRBD1 aligns across 9 bases. After removal of 6 bases from V and 4 bases from J, the junction contained 10 bases not matched to a gene. Germline V CDR1 and CDR2: MNHNS, SASEGT. The CDR3 spans 15 residues. CDR3 DNA sequence: TGTGCCAGCAGGCAACCGGGACAGGGTTCTTACGAGCAGTACTTC. This gives the protein CASRQPGQGSYEQYF.

The chain carries TRBV20-1 and TRBJ2-1, with TRBD1 as a possible D gene (5 bases). This CDR3 contains 15 residues. Between the trimmed V and J ends, which lost 4 bases and 2 bases, there was a span of 15 bases. The V gene's germline CDR1 is DFQATT and CDR2 SNEGSKA (reference sequence). CDR3 amino acids: CSATPLDTTYNEQFF. The CDR3 coding sequence is TGCAGTGCTACTCCCCTGGACACTACCTACAATGAGCAGTTCTTC.

This clonotype was recorded at least ten times. The chain combines TRBV11-2 with TRBJ2-2; 15 nucleotides align to TRBD2. J lost 6 bases, V lost 6 bases, and 5 bases had no gene match. Germline CDR1 is SGHAT and CDR2 is FQNNGV. This CDR3 has 16 amino acids. The CDR3 reads CASSSGLAGGSGELFF. The CDR3 DNA sequence: TGTGCCAGCAGTTCCGGACTAGCGGGAGGGTCCGGGGAGCTGTTTTTT. The variable domain in full, with the rest retrieved from reference TRBV11-2 and TRBJ2-2, is EAGVAQSPRYKIIEKRQSVAFWCNPISGHATLYWYQQILGQGPKLLIQFQNNGVVDDSQLPKDRFSAERLKGVDSTLKIQPAKLEDSAVYLCASSSGLAGGSGELFFGEGSRLTVL.

The V call is TRBV7-9, the J call TRBJ2-2, with a tentative D call TRBD2 (6 bases). The CDR3 length is 17 residues. Per the germline V gene, CDR1 is SEHNR and CDR2 is FQNEAQ (reference sequence). V lost 5 bases and J lost 4, with 20 bases in between. The CDR3 DNA follows: TGTGCCAGCAGCACCCCGGGAGCTAGCGATAGCACCGGGGAGCTGTTTTTT. Translated: CASSTPGASDSTGELFF.

This clonotype was seen only a few times. The rearrangement joins TRBV20-1 to TRBJ2-1; D not resolved. This CDR3 contains 14 residues. V lost 6 bases to trimming and J lost 0 bases, with 12 bases between them. CDR1 and CDR2 from the germline V gene are DFQATT and SNEGSKA (reference sequence). CDR3 loop: CSAGSALSYNEQFF. CDR3 in DNA: TGCAGTGCGGGGTCGGCTCTCTCCTACAATGAGCAGTTCTTC.

There are many counts of this clonotype. The rearrangement joins TRBV7-9 to TRBJ2-7, with TRBD1 matching 8 bases. Germline CDR1 SEHNR, CDR2 FQNEAQ (reference sequence). This CDR3 is 17 amino acids long. The trim removed 4 bases at V and 7 bases at J, leaving 18 bases unmatched. The CDR3 region has the DNA TGTGCCAGCAGCTCAGAGCCCGGGACAGGTAGATGGTGGGAGCAGTACTTC. Its protein product is CASSSEPGTGRWWEQYF.

The chain carries TRBV27 and TRBJ2-1, with 7 positions matching TRBD2. The trim removed 2 bases at V and 9 bases at J, leaving 4 bases unmatched. This CDR3 has 13 residues. Looked up from germline, CDR1 is MNHEY and CDR2 is SMNVEV (reference sequence). This CDR3 is CASSLDLAGEQFF. The CDR3 nucleotides read TGTGCCAGCAGTTTAGATTTAGCGGGTGAGCAGTTCTTC.

This clonotype was recorded many times. The genes are TRBV12-3 or TRBV12-4 and TRBJ1-2; D is undetermined. Trimming pared 6 bases from V and 4 bases from J, leaving 12 bases between. The CDR3 extends over 13 amino acids. In DNA, the CDR3 is TGTGCCAGCAGCCTTAGCACAGCCTATGGCTACACCTTC. It is translated as CASSLSTAYGYTF.

This chain uses TRBV6-4 with TRBJ1-2, with D perhaps TRBD1 (5 bases). CDR1 and CDR2 from the germline V gene are MRHNA and SNTAGT. Deletions cut 3 bases from V and 4 bases from J, with 9 bases between. There are 13 residues in the CDR3. The DNA of the CDR3 is TGTGCCAGCAGTGAGCAGGGAGGCTATGGCTACACCTTC. It specifies CASSEQGGYGYTF.

The chain carries TRBV14 and TRBJ1-5, with D perhaps matching TRBD1 (6 bases). The CDR3 runs 16 residues. Trimming took off 3 bases at V and 4 bases at J, with 16 bases between the two ends. Germline CDR1 SGHDN, CDR2 FVKESK. The DNA for the CDR3 is TGTGCCAGCAGCCACCACGGGACATATGAGAATCAGCCCCAGCATTTT. Translating it yields CASSHHGTYENQPQHF.

The table lists this clonotype with many counts. The chain employs TRBV11-2 and TRBJ2-3, with TRBD2 matching over 13 bases. V dropped 5 bases and J dropped 4; count of bases not matched to a gene: 9. Germline V gives CDR1 SGHAT, CDR2 FQNNGV. The CDR3 runs 17 residues. The CDR3 nucleotides are TGTGCCAGCAGCCGAGACGGACTAGCGGGAGACGCAGATACGCAGTATTTT. Residues: CASSRDGLAGDADTQYF.

The rearrangement links TRBV20-1 to TRBJ2-4; 16 positions agree with TRBD2. The V segment lost 3 bases and the J segment 3 bases; nucleotides outside the gene matches: 2. CDR1 DFQATT and CDR2 SNEGSKA come from the germline V gene (reference sequence). The length of the CDR3 is 16 residues. The CDR3 loop is CSASGTSGRDKNIQYF. In DNA form, the CDR3 reads TGCAGTGCTAGCGGGACTAGCGGGAGGGACAAAAACATTCAGTACTTC.

The chain combines TRBV29-1 with TRBJ2-3; 12 bases map to TRBD2. V was clipped by 3 bases and J by 5 bases; unmatched bases: 9. There are 16 residues in the CDR3. The germline V gene encodes CDR1 SQVTM and CDR2 ANQGSEA. CDR3 sequence reads: CSVEGLAGGPRDTQYF. Here the CDR3 DNA reads TGCAGCGTTGAGGGTCTAGCGGGAGGGCCAAGAGATACGCAGTATTTT.

The rearrangement links TRBV19 to TRBJ2-1; 13 nucleotides agree with TRBD2. Trimming at V came to 1 base and at J to 12 bases, leaving 6 bases not matched to a gene. The CDR3 covers 15 residues. Germline V lookup: CDR1 LNHDA, CDR2 SQIVND (reference sequence). CDR3 in amino acids: CASSIVLAGGPGQFF. Written as DNA, the CDR3 is TGTGCCAGTAGTATAGTACTAGCGGGAGGGCCAGGGCAGTTCTTC.

This clonotype was detected ten times or more. The rearrangement links TRBV20-1 to TRBJ2-5; 14 bases align to TRBD2. Germline V gene data show CDR1 as DFQATT and CDR2 as SNEGSKA (reference sequence). The CDR3 has 16 amino acids. V dropped 1 base and J dropped 5; count of bases not matched to a gene: 6. The CDR3 is CSARGPGLAGVETQYF. The CDR3 DNA is TGCAGTGCTAGAGGACCGGGACTAGCGGGAGTGGAGACCCAGTACTTC.

The chain recombines TRBV28 with TRBJ2-2, with D unclear. Germline V gives CDR1 MDHEN, CDR2 SYDVKM. The CDR3 totals 14 residues. Trimming shortened V by 5 bases and J by 8 bases, and 15 bases separated the two germline ends. CDR3 coding DNA: TGTGCCAGCAGTCCCGGACCGGCCCCTGGGGAGCTGTTTTTT. Its translation is CASSPGPAPGELFF.

This clonotype came up many times. The CDR3 DNA is TGTGCCAGCAGCTTGGAAGGGGCGGGAGGGCCCCAGGAAGAGCAGTTCTTC. Protein product: CASSLEGAGGPQEEQFF. The chain couples TRBV5-5 to TRBJ2-1; TRBD2 matches at 9 bases. The V and J ends lost 0 bases and 10 bases, in that order; junction bases with no gene match: 14. Per the germline V gene, CDR1 is SGHKS and CDR2 is YYEKEE (reference sequence). CDR3 length: 17 amino acids.

This clonotype showed up many times. At one boundary the junction diverges from the germline segment, which might be a read error. J is TRBJ2-3 and V is TRBV11-2, with D maybe TRBD1 (5 bases). This CDR3 spans 12 amino acids. The germline gives CDR1 SGHAT, CDR2 FQNNGV. The CDR3 region is CASSLARMGPFF. The CDR3 DNA reads TGTGCCAGCAGCTTAGCTCGGATGGGGCCTTTTTTT.

This clonotype showed up just a few times. The chain employs TRBV18 and TRBJ2-7; 9 positions agree with TRBD2. V trimming: 3 bases; J trimming: 2 bases; junction bases outside the gene matches: 11. The CDR3 is 17 amino acids. The germline gives CDR1 KGHSH, CDR2 LQKENI. CDR3 in DNA: TGTGCCAGCTCACCCGGGCTCGGTGCTAGCGGGGCCTACGAGCAGTACTTC. It is translated as CASSPGLGASGAYEQYF.

The chain links TRBV7-3 to TRBJ1-5, with TRBD1 as a possible D gene (5 bases). Germline loops: CDR1 SGHTA, CDR2 FQGTGA. Between the trimmed V and J ends, which lost 4 bases and 5 bases, there was a span of 21 bases. The CDR3 is 17 amino acids. The CDR3 DNA reads TGTGCCAGCAGCTCAACACAAGCCGGGGAAGGGGATCAGCCCCAGCATTTT. It codes for CASSSTQAGEGDQPQHF.

This clonotype was observed a few times. CDR3 sequence (DNA): TGTGCCAGCAGCACGCCCCGGGACTCGGCGGAGACCCAGTACTTC. Its protein product is CASSTPRDSAETQYF. This chain uses TRBV7-6 with TRBJ2-5; TRBD2 might be the D (6 bases). The V end lost 5 bases, the J end lost 5 bases, and 18 bases lay between the germline ends. The CDR3 has 15 residues. Germline V gene data show CDR1 as SGHVS and CDR2 as FNYEAQ.

The chain links TRBV20-1 to TRBJ2-7; 8 bases fit TRBD1. With V trimmed by 6 bases and J by 3 bases, 13 bases remained unmatched. Germline V gene data show CDR1 as DFQATT and CDR2 as SNEGSKA (reference sequence). The CDR3 loop spans 15 amino acids. The CDR3 region is CSARAADRVGYEQYF. As DNA, the CDR3 is TGCAGTGCCCGGGCCGCGGACAGGGTAGGCTACGAGCAGTACTTC.

J is TRBJ2-1 and V is TRBV28; 8 bases line up with TRBD2. The CDR3 has 15 amino acids. Trimming cost V 6 bases and J 0 bases; bases outside gene matches: 4. Germline-derived CDR1 and CDR2 are MDHEN and SYDVKM. The CDR3 region is CASRERGSSYNEQFF. The CDR3 DNA reads TGTGCCAGCAGGGAGCGGGGGAGCTCCTACAATGAGCAGTTCTTC.